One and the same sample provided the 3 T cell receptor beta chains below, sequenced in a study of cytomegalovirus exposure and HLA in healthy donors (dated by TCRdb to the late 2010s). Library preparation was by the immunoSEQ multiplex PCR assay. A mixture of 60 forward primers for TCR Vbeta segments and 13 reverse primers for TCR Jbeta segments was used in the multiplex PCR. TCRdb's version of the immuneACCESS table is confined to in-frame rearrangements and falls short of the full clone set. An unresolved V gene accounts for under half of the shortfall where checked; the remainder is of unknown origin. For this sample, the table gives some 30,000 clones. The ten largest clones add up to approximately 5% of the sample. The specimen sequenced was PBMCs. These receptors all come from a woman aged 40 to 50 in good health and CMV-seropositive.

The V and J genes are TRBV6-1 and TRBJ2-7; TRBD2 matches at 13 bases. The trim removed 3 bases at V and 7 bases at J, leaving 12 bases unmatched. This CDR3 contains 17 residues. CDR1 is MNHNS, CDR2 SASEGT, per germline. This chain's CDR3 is CASSEFGGLAGVSEQYF. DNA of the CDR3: TGTGCCAGCAGTGAGTTCGGCGGACTAGCGGGAGTGAGTGAGCAGTACTTC.

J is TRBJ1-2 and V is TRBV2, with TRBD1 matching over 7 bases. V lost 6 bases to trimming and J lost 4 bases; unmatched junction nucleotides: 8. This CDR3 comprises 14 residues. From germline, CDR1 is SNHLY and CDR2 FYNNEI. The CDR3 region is CASRGAGGSYGYTF. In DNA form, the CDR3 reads TGTGCCAGCAGGGGAGCAGGGGGGAGCTATGGCTACACCTTC. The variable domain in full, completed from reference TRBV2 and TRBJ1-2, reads EPEVTQTPSHQVTQMGQEVILRCVPISNHLYFYWYRQILGQKVEFLVSFYNNEISEKSEIFDDQFSVERPDGSNFTLKIRSTKLEDSAMYFCASRGAGGSYGYTFGSGTRLTVV.

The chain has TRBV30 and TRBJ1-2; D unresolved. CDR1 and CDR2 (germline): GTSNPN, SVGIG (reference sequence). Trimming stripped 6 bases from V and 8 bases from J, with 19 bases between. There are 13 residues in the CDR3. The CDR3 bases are TGTGCCTGTCGACCGGGAGCAGCTCAGGGCTACACCTTC. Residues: CACRPGAAQGYTF.